The source of this T cell receptor (beta chain) is a study of cytomegalovirus exposure and HLA in healthy donors. The PCR had 60 Vbeta and 13 Jbeta primers. Libraries were prepared by immunoSEQ multiplex PCR; TCRdb keeps only in-frame clonotypes and omits some of them. Its table records tens of thousands of clones. Study-wide results and limits: A later analysis linked a missense DCLRE1C variant to TCR beta V- and J-gene trimming. Analysis performed later showed TCR beta chains linked to HLA being more clonally expanded than equally common others. Links to common viral pathogens appeared, in a later analysis, for several of the most significant clusters. There were 150 to 200 TCR beta chains listed as cytomegalovirus-associated.

The V and J ends lost 0 bases and 10 bases respectively, with 12 bases between them. The CDR3 spans 13 residues. Germline CDR1 KGHSH, CDR2 LQKENI. As regards this clone: Its antigen is not identified.

The sequence derives from a man aged 45 to 65 in good health and CMV-seronegative. The sequenced sample consisted of PBMCs. The chain uses TRBV18 and TRBJ2-5, with D maybe TRBD2 (5 bases). CDR3 in DNA: TGTGCCAGCTCACCACCGGCCCTCCGGGACCAGTACTTC. Protein sequence: CASSPPALRDQYF.